These T cell receptor beta chains were read from a single sample in a study of shared clonotypes between healthy human individuals. Measured with immunoSEQ multiplex PCR; TCRdb has only the in-frame clones, and not every one. The sample consists of around 980,000 clones, 70% to 80% of them appearing once. The specimen was memory CD4+ T cells from PBMCs. The receptors stem from a man younger than 30 in good health. Some clones in this sample may be carry-over from other donors' samples. Both conserved end residues are trimmed from each CDR3. The order of the fields is clone size, V gene, CDR3 protein. Clone size appears in some rows only: once, few, many, or a class for an expanded clone.

abundance: .; v_gene: TRBV19; CDR3aa: ASSIGGGRGQPQH
abundance: .; v_gene: TRBV9; CDR3aa: ASGGWSQETQY
abundance: once; v_gene: TRBV9; CDR3aa: ASSGYRGANVLT
abundance: .; v_gene: TRBV5-1; CDR3aa: ASRPGGTGGGYGYT
abundance: .; v_gene: TRBV11-2; CDR3aa: ASSSPPGLAGTYNEQF
abundance: .; v_gene: TRBV25-1; CDR3aa: ASTPSTGNTGELF
abundance: .; v_gene: TRBV28; CDR3aa: ASSQSSGISYGYT
abundance: .; v_gene: TRBV29-1; CDR3aa: SLGGNEQF
abundance: .; v_gene: TRBV19; CDR3aa: ASRGQGVGNTIY
abundance: few; v_gene: TRBV5-6; CDR3aa: ASRRTGQNTEAF
abundance: .; v_gene: TRBV5-6; CDR3aa: ASSLGLGEVYNEQL
abundance: few; v_gene: TRBV16; CDR3aa: ASSQSVWGQGGPYEQY
abundance: few; v_gene: TRBV27; CDR3aa: ASNPGLGADTQY
abundance: .; v_gene: TRBV5-1; CDR3aa: ASSLASGLADTQY
abundance: .; v_gene: TRBV19; CDR3aa: ASSTKRTGIRSDTQY
abundance: .; v_gene: TRBV5-4; CDR3aa: ASSQDLSYEQY
abundance: .; v_gene: TRBV19; CDR3aa: ASKRTISYGYT
abundance: .; v_gene: TRBV7-6; CDR3aa: ASSFTRQGDEQF
abundance: .; v_gene: TRBV4-3; CDR3aa: ASSQVGQGWTEAF
abundance: .; v_gene: TRBV21-1; CDR3aa: ASSKTPGQGGSEDANTGELF
abundance: .; v_gene: TRBV27; CDR3aa: ASSRTTGGETQY
abundance: .; v_gene: TRBV28; CDR3aa: ASSDDGVTNQPQH
abundance: .; v_gene: TRBV28; CDR3aa: ASCRGSSSYT
abundance: .; v_gene: TRBV7-2; CDR3aa: ASSLGTGGNTIY
abundance: .; v_gene: TRBV5-6; CDR3aa: ASSLVAGGVRGTQY
abundance: .; v_gene: TRBV28; CDR3aa: ASSLSTANYGYT
abundance: .; v_gene: TRBV28; CDR3aa: ASSSPSGYTGELF
abundance: .; v_gene: TRBV6-5; CDR3aa: ASSGERNQPQH
abundance: few; v_gene: TRBV5-1; CDR3aa: ASSNSGGTDTQY
abundance: .; v_gene: TRBV29-1; CDR3aa: SVGATSATDTQY
abundance: .; v_gene: TRBV7-8; CDR3aa: ASSLDRAASGYT
abundance: once; v_gene: TRBV29-1; CDR3aa: SVLSNTGPLRNEQF
abundance: .; v_gene: TRBV10-1; CDR3aa: ASRRLANTGELF
abundance: .; v_gene: TRBV30; CDR3aa: AWILRRNTEAF
abundance: .; v_gene: TRBV19; CDR3aa: ASRYNVNTEAF
abundance: .; v_gene: TRBV28; CDR3aa: ASGQGRDGYT
abundance: .; v_gene: TRBV19; CDR3aa: ASIQPGQRFQETQY
abundance: few; v_gene: TRBV2; CDR3aa: ATQPGLARNEQF
abundance: few; v_gene: TRBV2; CDR3aa: ASSPRREGQEQF
abundance: .; v_gene: TRBV27; CDR3aa: ASSLYRGGETQY
abundance: .; v_gene: TRBV5-4; CDR3aa: ASSKYGTGDEKLF
abundance: .; v_gene: TRBV11-2; CDR3aa: ASSPRAGLAPFNNEQF
abundance: .; v_gene: TRBV5-1; CDR3aa: ASSLHRQTNYGYT
abundance: .; v_gene: TRBV10-1; CDR3aa: ASSLASGTVGGEQF
abundance: .; v_gene: TRBV19; CDR3aa: ASSRSGAFGLNIQY
abundance: .; v_gene: TRBV14; CDR3aa: ASSQDRGSYNEQF